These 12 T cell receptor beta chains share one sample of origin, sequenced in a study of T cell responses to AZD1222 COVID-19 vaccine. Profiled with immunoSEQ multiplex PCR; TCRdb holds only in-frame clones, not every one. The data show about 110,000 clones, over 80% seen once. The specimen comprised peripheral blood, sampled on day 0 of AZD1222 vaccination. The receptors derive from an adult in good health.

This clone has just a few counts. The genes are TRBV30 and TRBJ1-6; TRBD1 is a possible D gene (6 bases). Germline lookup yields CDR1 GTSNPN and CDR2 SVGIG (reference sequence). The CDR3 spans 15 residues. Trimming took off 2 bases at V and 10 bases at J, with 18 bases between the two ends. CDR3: CAWSTGAGQVSPLHF. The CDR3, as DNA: TGTGCCTGGAGTACGGGGGCAGGGCAGGTCTCACCCCTCCACTTT.

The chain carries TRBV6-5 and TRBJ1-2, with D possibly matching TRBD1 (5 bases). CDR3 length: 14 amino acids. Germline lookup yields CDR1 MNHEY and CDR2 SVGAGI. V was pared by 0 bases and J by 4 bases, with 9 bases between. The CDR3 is CASSYSTGAYGYTF. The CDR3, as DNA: TGTGCCAGCAGTTACTCGACCGGGGCCTATGGCTACACCTTC.

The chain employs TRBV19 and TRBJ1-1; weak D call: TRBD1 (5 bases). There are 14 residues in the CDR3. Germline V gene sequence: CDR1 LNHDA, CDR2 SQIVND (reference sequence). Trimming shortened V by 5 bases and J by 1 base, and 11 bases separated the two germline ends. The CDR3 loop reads CASSRRDGNTEAFF. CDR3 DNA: TGTGCCAGTAGTCGGCGGGACGGGAACACTGAAGCTTTCTTT.

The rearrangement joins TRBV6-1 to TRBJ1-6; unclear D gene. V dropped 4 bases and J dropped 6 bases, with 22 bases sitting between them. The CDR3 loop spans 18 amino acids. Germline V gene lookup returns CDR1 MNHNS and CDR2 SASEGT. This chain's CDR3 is CASSALSRASSPNSPLHF. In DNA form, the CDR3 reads TGTGCCAGCAGTGCCCTATCCCGGGCCTCAAGCCCTAATTCACCCCTCCACTTT.

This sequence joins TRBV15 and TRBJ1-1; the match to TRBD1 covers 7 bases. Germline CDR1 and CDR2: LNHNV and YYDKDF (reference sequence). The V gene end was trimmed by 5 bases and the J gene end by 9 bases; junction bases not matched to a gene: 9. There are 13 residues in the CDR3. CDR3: CATSPGQGVQAFF. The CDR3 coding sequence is TGTGCCACCAGCCCCGGGCAGGGGGTTCAAGCTTTCTTT.

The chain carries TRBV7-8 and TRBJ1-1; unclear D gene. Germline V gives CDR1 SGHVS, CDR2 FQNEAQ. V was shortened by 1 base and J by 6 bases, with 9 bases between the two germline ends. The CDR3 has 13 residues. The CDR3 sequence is CASSLGQFAEAFF. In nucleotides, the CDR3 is TGTGCCAGCAGCTTAGGCCAGTTCGCTGAAGCTTTCTTT.

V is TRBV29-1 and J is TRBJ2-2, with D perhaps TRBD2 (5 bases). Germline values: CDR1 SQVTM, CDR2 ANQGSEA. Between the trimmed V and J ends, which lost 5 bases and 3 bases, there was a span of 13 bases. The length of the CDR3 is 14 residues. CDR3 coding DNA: TGCAGCGTTTGGCTCCAGAGGGACACCGGGGAGCTGTTTTTT. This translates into CSVWLQRDTGELFF.

CDR3 DNA sequence: TGTGCCAGCAGTTACGAGGGCGCGAACACTGAAGCTTTCTTT. It codes for CASSYEGANTEAFF. The V call is TRBV6-6, the J call TRBJ1-1; D not certain. The CDR3 contains 14 residues. V lost 2 bases and J 1 base, leaving 8 bases between the germline ends. The germline gives CDR1 MNHNY, CDR2 SVGAGI (reference sequence).

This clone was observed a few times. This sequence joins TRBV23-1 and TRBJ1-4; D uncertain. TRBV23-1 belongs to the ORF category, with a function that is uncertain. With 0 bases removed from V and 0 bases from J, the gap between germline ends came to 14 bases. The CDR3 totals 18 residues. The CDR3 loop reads CASSQSKFLGSTNEKLFF. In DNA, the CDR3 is TGCGCCAGCAGTCAATCTAAGTTCTTGGGGTCAACTAATGAAAAACTGTTTTTT.

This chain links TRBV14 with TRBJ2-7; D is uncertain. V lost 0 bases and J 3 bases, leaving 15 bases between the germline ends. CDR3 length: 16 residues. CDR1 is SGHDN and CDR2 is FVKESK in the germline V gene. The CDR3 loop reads CASSQDQRSAVYEQYF. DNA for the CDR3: TGTGCCAGCAGCCAAGATCAACGGTCGGCCGTCTACGAGCAGTACTTC.

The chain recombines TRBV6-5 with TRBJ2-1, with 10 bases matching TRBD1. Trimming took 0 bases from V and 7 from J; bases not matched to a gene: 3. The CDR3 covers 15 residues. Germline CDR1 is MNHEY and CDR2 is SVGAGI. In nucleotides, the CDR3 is TGTGCCAGCAGTTACTCTGGACAGGGGGAAAATGAGCAGTTCTTC. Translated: CASSYSGQGENEQFF.

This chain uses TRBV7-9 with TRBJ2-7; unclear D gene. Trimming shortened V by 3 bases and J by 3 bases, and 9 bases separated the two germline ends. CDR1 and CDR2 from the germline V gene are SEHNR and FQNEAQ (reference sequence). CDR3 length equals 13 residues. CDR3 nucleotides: TGTGCCAGCAGCTTTGGACGGAACTACGAGCAGTACTTC. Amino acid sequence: CASSFGRNYEQYF.